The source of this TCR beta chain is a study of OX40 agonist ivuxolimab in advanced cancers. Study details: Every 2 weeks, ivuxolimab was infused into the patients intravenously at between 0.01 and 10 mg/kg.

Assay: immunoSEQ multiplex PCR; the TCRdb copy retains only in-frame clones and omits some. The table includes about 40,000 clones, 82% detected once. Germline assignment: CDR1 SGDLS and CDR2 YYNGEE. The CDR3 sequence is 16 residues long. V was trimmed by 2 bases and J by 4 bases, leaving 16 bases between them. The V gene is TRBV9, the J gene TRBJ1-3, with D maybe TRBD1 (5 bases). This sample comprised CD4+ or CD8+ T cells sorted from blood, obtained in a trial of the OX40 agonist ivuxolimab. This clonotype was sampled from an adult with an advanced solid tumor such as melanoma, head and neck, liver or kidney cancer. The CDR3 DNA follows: TGTGCCAGCAGCGTCTACTTAATGGGGGACGGAAACACCATATATTTT. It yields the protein CASSVYLMGDGNTIYF.